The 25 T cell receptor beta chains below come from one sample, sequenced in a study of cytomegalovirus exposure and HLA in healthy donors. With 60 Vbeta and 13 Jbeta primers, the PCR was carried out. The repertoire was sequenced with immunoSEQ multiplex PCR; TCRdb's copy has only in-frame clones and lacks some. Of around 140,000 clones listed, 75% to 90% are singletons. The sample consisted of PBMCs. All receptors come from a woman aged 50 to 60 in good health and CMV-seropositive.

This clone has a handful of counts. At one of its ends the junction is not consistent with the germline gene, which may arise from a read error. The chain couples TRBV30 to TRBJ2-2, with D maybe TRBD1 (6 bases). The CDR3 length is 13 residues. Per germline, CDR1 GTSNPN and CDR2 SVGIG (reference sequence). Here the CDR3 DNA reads TGTGCCTGGACGAACAGGGCCGATCGGGGAGCTGTTTTT. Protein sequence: CAWTNRADRGAVF. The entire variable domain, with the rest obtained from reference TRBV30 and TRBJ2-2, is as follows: SQTIHQWPATLVQPVGSPLSLECTVEGTSNPNLYWYRQAAGRGLQLLFYSVGIGQISSEVPQNLSASRPQDRQFILSSKKLLLSDSGFYLCAWTNRADRGAVFGEGSRLTVL.

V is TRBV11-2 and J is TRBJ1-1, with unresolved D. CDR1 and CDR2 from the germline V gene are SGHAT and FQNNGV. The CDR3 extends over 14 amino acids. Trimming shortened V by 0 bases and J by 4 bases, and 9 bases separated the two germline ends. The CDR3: CASSLDEYSTEAFF. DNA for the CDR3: TGTGCCAGCAGCTTAGATGAGTATTCCACTGAAGCTTTCTTT.

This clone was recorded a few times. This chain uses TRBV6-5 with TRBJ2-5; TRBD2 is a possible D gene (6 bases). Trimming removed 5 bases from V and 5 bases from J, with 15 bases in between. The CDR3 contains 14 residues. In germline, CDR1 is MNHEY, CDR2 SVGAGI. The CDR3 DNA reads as TGTGCCAGCAGTCGCTGGGGGGTGGGGGAGACCCAGTACTTC. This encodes CASSRWGVGETQYF.

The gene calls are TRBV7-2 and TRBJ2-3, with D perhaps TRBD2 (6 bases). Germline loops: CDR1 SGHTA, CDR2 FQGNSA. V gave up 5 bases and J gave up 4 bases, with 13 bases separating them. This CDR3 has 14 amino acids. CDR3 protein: CASSPDVAADTQYF. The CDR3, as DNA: TGTGCCAGCAGCCCGGACGTAGCGGCAGATACGCAGTATTTT.

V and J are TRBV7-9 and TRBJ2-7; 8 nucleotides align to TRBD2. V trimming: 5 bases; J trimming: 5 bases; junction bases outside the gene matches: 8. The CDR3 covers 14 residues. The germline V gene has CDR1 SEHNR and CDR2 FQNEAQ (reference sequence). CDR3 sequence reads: CASSTSGSVDEQYF. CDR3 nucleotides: TGTGCCAGCAGCACAAGCGGGAGCGTGGACGAGCAGTACTTC.

The CDR3 spells CASSLTSGGLHEQYF. The CDR3 region has the DNA TGTGCCAGCAGCTTAACTAGCGGGGGCCTCCACGAGCAGTACTTC. The chain joins TRBV5-4 to TRBJ2-7, with 11 bases matching TRBD2. V trimming: 2 bases; J trimming: 5 bases; junction bases outside the gene matches: 6. This CDR3 comprises 15 residues. In germline, CDR1 is SGHNT, CDR2 YYREEE (reference sequence). The full variable domain, rest sourced from reference TRBV5-4 and TRBJ2-7, is ETGVTQSPTHLIKTRGQQVTLRCSSQSGHNTVSWYQQALGQGPQFIFQYYREEENGRGNFPPRFSGLQFPNYSSELNVNALELDDSALYLCASSLTSGGLHEQYFGPGTRLTVT.

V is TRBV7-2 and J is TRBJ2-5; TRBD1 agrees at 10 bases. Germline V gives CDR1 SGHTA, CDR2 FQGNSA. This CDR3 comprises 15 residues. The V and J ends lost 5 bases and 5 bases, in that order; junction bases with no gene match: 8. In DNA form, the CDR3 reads TGTGCCAGCAGCGCCGGGACAGGGGTAGGGGAGACCCAGTACTTC. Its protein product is CASSAGTGVGETQYF.

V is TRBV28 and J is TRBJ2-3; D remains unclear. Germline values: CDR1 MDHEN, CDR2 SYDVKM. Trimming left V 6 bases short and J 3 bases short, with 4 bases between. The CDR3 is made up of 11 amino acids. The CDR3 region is CASSFTDTQYF. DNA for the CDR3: TGTGCCAGCAGCTTTACAGATACGCAGTATTTT. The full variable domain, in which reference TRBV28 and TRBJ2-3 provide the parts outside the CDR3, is DVKVTQSSRYLVKRTGEKVFLECVQDMDHENMFWYRQDPGLGLRLIYFSYDVKMKEKGDIPEGYSVSREKKERFSLILESASTNQTSMYLCASSFTDTQYFGPGTRLTVL.

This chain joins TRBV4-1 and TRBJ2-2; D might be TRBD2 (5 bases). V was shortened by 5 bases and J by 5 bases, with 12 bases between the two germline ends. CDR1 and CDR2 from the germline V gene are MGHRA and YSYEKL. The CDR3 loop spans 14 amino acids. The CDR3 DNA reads TGCGCCAGCAGCTTTGCTAGCAATACCGGGGAGCTGTTTTTT. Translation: CASSFASNTGELFF.

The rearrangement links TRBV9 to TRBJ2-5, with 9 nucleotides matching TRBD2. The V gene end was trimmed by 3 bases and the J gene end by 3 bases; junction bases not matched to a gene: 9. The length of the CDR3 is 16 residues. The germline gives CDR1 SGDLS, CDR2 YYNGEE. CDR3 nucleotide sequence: TGTGCCAGCAGCGACTCAACGCTAGCGGGGAAAGAGACCCAGTACTTC. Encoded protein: CASSDSTLAGKETQYF. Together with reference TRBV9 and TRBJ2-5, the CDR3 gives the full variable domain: DSGVTQTPKHLITATGQRVTLRCSPRSGDLSVYWYQQSLDQGLQFLIQYYNGEERAKGNILERFSAQQFPDLHSELNLSSLELGDSALYFCASSDSTLAGKETQYFGPGTRLLVL.

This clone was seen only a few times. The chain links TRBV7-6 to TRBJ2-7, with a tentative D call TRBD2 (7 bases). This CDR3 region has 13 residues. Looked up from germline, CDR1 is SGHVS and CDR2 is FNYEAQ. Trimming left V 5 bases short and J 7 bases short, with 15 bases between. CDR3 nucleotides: TGTGCCAGCAGCAGTGGGGGGGGGCGGGAGCAGTACTTC. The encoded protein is CASSSGGGREQYF.

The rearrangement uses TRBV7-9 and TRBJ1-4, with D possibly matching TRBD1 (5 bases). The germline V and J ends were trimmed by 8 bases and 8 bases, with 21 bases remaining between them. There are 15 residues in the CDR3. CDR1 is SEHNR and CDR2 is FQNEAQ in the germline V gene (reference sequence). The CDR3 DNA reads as TGTGCCAGCCCCCCTCCGGGGGTGAATGTAGAAAAACTGTTTTTT. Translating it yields CASPPPGVNVEKLFF.

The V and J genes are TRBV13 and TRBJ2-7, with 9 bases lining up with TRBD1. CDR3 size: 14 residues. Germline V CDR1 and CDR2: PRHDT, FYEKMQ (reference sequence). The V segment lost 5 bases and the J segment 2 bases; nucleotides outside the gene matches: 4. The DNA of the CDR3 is TGTGCCAGCAGCCCCTGGGACAGGGCCTACGAGCAGTACTTC. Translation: CASSPWDRAYEQYF.

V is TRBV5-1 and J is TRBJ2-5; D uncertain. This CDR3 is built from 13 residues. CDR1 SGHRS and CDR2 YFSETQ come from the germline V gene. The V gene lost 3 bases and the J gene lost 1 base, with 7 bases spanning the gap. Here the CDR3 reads CASSSSSQETQYF. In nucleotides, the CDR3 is TGCGCCAGCAGCTCCTCCTCCCAAGAGACCCAGTACTTC.

The CDR3 DNA reads TGTGCCAGCAGTAGAGCAGGGGCCAAGCAGCCCCAGCATTTT. The encoded protein is CASSRAGAKQPQHF. This rearrangement joins TRBV2 to TRBJ1-5; D may be TRBD1 (6 bases). Germline V gene sequence: CDR1 SNHLY, CDR2 FYNNEI. Trimming stripped 5 bases from V and 7 bases from J, with 15 bases between. The CDR3 totals 14 residues.

The CDR3 coding sequence is TGCAGCGTTGTGGGGGACACCTCACCGGATGGCTACACCTTC. Amino acids: CSVVGDTSPDGYTF. V is TRBV29-1 and J is TRBJ1-2; TRBD1 is a possible D gene (6 bases). The V end was cut by 4 bases, the J end by 6 bases, with 18 bases between. The CDR3 covers 14 residues. Germline CDR1 is SQVTM and CDR2 is ANQGSEA.

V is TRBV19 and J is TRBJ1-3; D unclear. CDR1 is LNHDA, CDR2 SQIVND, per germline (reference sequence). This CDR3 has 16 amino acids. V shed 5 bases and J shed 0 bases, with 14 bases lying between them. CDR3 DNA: TGTGCCAGTAGTCCCGCCGGCGGCAGCTCTGGAAACACCATATATTTT. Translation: CASSPAGGSSGNTIYF.

CDR3 DNA sequence: TGTGCCAGTAGTCCGACAGGGCTCACTGAAGCTTTCTTT. This translates into CASSPTGLTEAFF. The chain uses TRBV19 and TRBJ1-1; 7 bases align to TRBD1. J lost 4 bases, V lost 5 bases, and 4 bases had no gene match. Germline CDR1 and CDR2: LNHDA and SQIVND (reference sequence). This CDR3 region has 13 residues.

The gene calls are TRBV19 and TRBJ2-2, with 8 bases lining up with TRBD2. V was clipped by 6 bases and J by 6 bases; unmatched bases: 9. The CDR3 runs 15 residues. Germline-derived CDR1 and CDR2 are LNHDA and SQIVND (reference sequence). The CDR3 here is CASRSRGGRPGELFF. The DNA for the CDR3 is TGTGCCAGTAGGTCGCGCGGGGGGAGGCCCGGGGAGCTGTTTTTT. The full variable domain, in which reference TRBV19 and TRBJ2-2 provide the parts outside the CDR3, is DGGITQSPKYLFRKEGQNVTLSCEQNLNHDAMYWYRQDPGQGLRLIYYSQIVNDFQKGDIAEGYSVSREKKESFPLTVTSAQKNPTAFYLCASRSRGGRPGELFFGEGSRLTVL.

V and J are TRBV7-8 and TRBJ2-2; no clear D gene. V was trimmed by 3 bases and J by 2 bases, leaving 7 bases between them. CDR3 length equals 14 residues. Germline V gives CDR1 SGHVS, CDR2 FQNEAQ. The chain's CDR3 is CASSFNSNTGELFF. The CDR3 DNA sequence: TGTGCCAGCAGCTTTAACAGCAACACCGGGGAGCTGTTTTTT.

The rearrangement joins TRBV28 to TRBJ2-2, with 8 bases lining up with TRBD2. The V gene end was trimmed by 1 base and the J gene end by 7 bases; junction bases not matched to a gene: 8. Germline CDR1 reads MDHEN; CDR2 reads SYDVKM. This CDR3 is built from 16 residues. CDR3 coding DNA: TGTGCCAGCAGTTTATTCAGCGGGAGATTAAACGGGGAGCTGTTTTTT. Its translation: CASSLFSGRLNGELFF.

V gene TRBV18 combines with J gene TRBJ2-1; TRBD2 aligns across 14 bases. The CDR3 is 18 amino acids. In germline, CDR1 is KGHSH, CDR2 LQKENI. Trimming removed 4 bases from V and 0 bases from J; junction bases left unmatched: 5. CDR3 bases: TGTGCCAGCTCACAGGGACTAGCGGGAGCGGGCTCCTACAATGAGCAGTTCTTC. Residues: CASSQGLAGAGSYNEQFF. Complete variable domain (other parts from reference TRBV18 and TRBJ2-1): NAGVMQNPRHLVRRRGQEARLRCSPMKGHSHVYWYRQLPEEGLKFMVYLQKENIIDESGMPKERFSAEFPKEGPSILRIQQVVRGDSAAYFCASSQGLAGAGSYNEQFFGPGTRLTVL.

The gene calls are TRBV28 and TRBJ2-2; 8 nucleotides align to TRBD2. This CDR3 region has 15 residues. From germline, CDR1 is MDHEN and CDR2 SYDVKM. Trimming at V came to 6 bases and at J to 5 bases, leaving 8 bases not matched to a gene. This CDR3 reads CASSPGTRSTGELFF. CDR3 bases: TGTGCCAGCAGCCCCGGGACTAGAAGTACCGGGGAGCTGTTTTTT.

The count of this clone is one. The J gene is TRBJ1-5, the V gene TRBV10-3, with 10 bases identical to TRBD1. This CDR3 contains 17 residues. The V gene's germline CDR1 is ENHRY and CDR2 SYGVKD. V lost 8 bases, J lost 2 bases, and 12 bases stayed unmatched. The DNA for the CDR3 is TGTGCCATCGCCACCGGGACAGGGGAATTGGGCAATCAGCCCCAGCATTTT. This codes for CAIATGTGELGNQPQHF.

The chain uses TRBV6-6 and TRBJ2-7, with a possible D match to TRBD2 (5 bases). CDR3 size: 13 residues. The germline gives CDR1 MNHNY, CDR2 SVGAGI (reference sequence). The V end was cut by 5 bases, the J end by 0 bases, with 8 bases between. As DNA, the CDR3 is TGTGCCAGCAGTCCCGGGAACTCCTACGAGCAGTACTTC. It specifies CASSPGNSYEQYF.